This TCR beta chain was observed in a study of cytomegalovirus exposure and HLA in healthy donors. Whole-study findings and limits: Some V segments (TRBV6-2 and TRBV6-3 among them) were excluded as indistinguishable. Donors were assumed by presence/absence analyses to have roughly uniform sequencing depth. Most TCRs appeared rarely, but some public TCRs recurred in many donors. Cytomegalovirus association was assigned to over 150 TCR beta chains.

As concerns this clone: As yet, its antigen is unknown.

Germline CDR1 and CDR2: MNHNS and SASEGT. J gave up 0 bases and V 6 bases, and 6 bases lay outside the gene matches. The CDR3 spans 15 residues. The PCR had 60 Vbeta and 13 Jbeta primers. Data came from immunoSEQ multiplex PCR; TCRdb stores just in-frame clones and leaves some out. The sample has some 76,000 clones. The material sequenced was PBMCs. This rearrangement joins TRBV6-1 to TRBJ2-7; 9 bases are a match to TRBD1. The source of this sequence is a boy aged 5-17 years in good health and CMV-seronegative. The CDR3 loop is CASSPLTGGSYEQYF. The CDR3 region has the DNA TGTGCCAGCAGCCCCCTGACAGGGGGCTCCTACGAGCAGTACTTC.